Listed here is a single T cell receptor beta chain. No antigen is known for it. Sequencing was performed with immunoSEQ multiplex PCR; in TCRdb, only in-frame clones are kept and a portion is missing. Found here are 900,000 to 1,200,000 clones, roughly 74% of them singletons; the top ten hold roughly 0.57%. CDR1 and CDR2 (germline): MDHEN, SYDVKM. The CDR3 length is 12 residues. The germline V and J ends were trimmed by 6 bases and 8 bases, with 13 bases remaining between them. This sample was taken from a study of shared clonotypes between healthy human individuals. Overall study findings and caveats: In general, naive subsets displayed greater estimated richness than memory subsets did. A small donor pool kept down the genetic and exposure-history diversity that was represented.

This receptor was identified in a man aged 18 to 30 in good health. Some clones in this sample may be carry-over from other donors' samples. The chain combines TRBV28 with TRBJ1-2; D may be TRBD1 (5 bases). The sequencing input was memory CD4+ T cells from PBMCs. Indicated subset: CD45RA-negative fraction. The CDR3 here is CASSRAGSGYTF. CDR3 DNA sequence: TGTGCCAGCAGCCGTGCAGGGTCGGGCTACACCTTC.